This is a list of T cell receptor beta chains from one sample in a study of identical twins. Via MiXCR, TCRdb re-called the 5' RACE reads, giving one row per CDR3 protein. In the table there are more than 600,000 distinct CDR3 sequences, about 20% of which are singletons. The data were also submitted as part of a second study, on T cells expressing NK-cell markers.

Sequenced input: PBMCs. These TCRs come from a woman younger than 30 in good health. The CDR3 runs from the conserved cysteine through the conserved F or W. D genes are given only for firm matches. Size tells how often a clone was seen (once, few, many) or the class of an expanded clone, and some rows leave it out.

v_gene,j_gene,d_gene,abundance,CDR3aa,CDR3nt
TRBV6-2/TRBV6-3,TRBJ2-5,NA,few,CASSYSTGGDGETQYF,TGTGCCAGCAGTTACAGTACAGGTGGTGATGGAGAGACCCAGTACTTC
TRBV14,TRBJ2-5,TRBD2,few,CASSRWSGAQETQYF,TGTGCCAGCAGCCGTTGGAGCGGGGCCCAGGAGACCCAGTACTTC
TRBV20-1,TRBJ2-1,NA,few,CSARDLISSFYNEQFF,TGCAGTGCTAGAGATTTAATCTCTTCCTTTTACAATGAGCAGTTCTTC
TRBV7-2,TRBJ1-2,NA,NA,CASSFYGGGYTF,TGTGCCAGCAGCTTTTACGGGGGAGGCTACACCTTC
TRBV12-3/TRBV12-4,TRBJ2-3,NA,few,CASSLAIDSSVGTQYF,TGTGCCAGCAGTTTAGCGATCGACAGTTCGGTTGGTACGCAGTATTTT
TRBV7-9,TRBJ2-2,TRBD1,NA,CASSPGDRLTGELFF,TGTGCCAGCAGCCCGGGGGACAGGCTCACCGGGGAGCTGTTTTTT
TRBV7-9,TRBJ2-1,TRBD1,NA,CASSPLSGQGSEQFF,TGTGCCAGCAGCCCACTTTCCGGACAGGGAAGTGAGCAGTTCTTC
TRBV20-1,TRBJ2-1,NA,NA,CSARGPTRVNEQFF,TGCAGTGCTAGGGGACCCACAAGAGTCAATGAGCAGTTCTTC
TRBV25-1,TRBJ2-7,TRBD2,medium-sized,CASSTIGTSGGGEQYF,TGTGCCAGCAGCACTATCGGGACTAGCGGAGGAGGGGAGCAGTACTTC
TRBV4-2,TRBJ2-5,TRBD2,few,CASSQGVAGGRLQETQYF,TGTGCCAGCAGCCAAGGAGTAGCGGGGGGCCGACTCCAAGAGACCCAGTACTTC
TRBV6-5,TRBJ2-1,TRBD1,few,CASSYTGQAYEQFF,TGTGCCAGCAGTTACACGGGACAGGCATATGAGCAGTTCTTC
TRBV29-1,TRBJ2-5,NA,few,CSVYRLRGETQYF,TGCAGCGTTTACCGACTGAGGGGGGAGACCCAGTACTTC
TRBV20-1,TRBJ2-5,TRBD2,NA,CSAHRTSGGKETQYF,TGCAGTGCCCACAGGACTAGCGGGGGGAAAGAGACCCAGTACTTC
TRBV12-3/TRBV12-4,TRBJ1-5,NA,few,CASSLEGRGPQHF,TGTGCCAGCAGTCTCGAGGGCAGAGGGCCCCAGCATTTT
TRBV12-3/TRBV12-4,TRBJ2-7,TRBD2,NA,CASLDGRALSYEQYF,TGTGCCAGTCTGGACGGGAGGGCCTTATCCTACGAGCAGTACTTC
TRBV13,TRBJ2-1,TRBD1,NA,CASSSPGTGNSYNEQFF,TGTGCCAGCAGCTCCCCCGGGACAGGGAATTCCTACAATGAGCAGTTCTTC
TRBV20-1,TRBJ1-5,NA,few,CSATGDVYQPQHF,TGCAGTGCGACCGGGGACGTTTATCAGCCCCAGCATTTT
TRBV5-1,TRBJ2-6,TRBD1,few,CASSRQGAESGANVLTF,TGCGCCAGCAGCAGACAGGGGGCTGAGTCAGGGGCCAACGTCCTGACTTTC
TRBV20-1,TRBJ2-7,TRBD2,few,CSARPERTREDSYEQYF,TGCAGTGCTAGACCTGAAAGGACGCGGGAGGACTCCTACGAGCAGTACTTC
TRBV5-1,TRBJ1-1,NA,NA,CASSGQGRGSTEVFF,TGCGCCAGCAGCGGCCAGGGAAGAGGATCCACTGAAGTTTTCTTT
TRBV11-2,TRBJ2-1,TRBD2,NA,CASSPLQSSGHWDEQFF,TGTGCCAGCAGCCCCCTTCAATCTAGCGGCCACTGGGATGAGCAGTTCTTC
TRBV19,TRBJ1-2,TRBD1,NA,CASSISRGRRGYTF,TGTGCCAGTAGTATATCCAGGGGGCGGCGTGGCTACACCTTC
TRBV4-1,TRBJ2-1,TRBD2,NA,CASSQVGLAGANEQFF,TGCGCCAGCAGCCAAGTAGGACTAGCGGGAGCCAATGAGCAGTTCTTC
TRBV2,TRBJ2-2,TRBD1,NA,CASSLRQGASTGELFF,TGTGCCAGCAGTTTACGACAGGGGGCAAGCACCGGGGAGCTGTTTTTT
TRBV20-1,TRBJ2-1,NA,NA,CSAYKTGIKYNEQFF,TGCAGTGCTTACAAAACGGGGATTAAATACAATGAGCAGTTCTTC
TRBV7-2,TRBJ1-1,NA,NA,CASKYSPRQNTEAFF,TGTGCCAGCAAATACAGTCCCAGACAGAACACTGAAGCTTTCTTT